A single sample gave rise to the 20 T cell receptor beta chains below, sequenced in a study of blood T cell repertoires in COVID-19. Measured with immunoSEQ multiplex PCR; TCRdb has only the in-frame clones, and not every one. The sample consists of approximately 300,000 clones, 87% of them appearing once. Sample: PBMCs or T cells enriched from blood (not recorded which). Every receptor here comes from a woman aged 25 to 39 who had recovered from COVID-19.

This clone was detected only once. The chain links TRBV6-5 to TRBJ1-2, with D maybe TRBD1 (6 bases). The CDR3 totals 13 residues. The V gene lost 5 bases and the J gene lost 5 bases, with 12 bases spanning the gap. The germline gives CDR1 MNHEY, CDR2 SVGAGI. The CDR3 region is CASSRGASYGYTF. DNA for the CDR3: TGTGCCAGCAGTCGGGGGGCGTCGTATGGCTACACCTTC.

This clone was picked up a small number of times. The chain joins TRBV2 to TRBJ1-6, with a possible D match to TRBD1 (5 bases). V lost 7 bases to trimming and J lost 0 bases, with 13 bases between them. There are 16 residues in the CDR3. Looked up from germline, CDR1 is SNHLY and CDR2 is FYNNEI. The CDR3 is CASISGDSSYNSPLHF. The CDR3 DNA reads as TGTGCCAGCATCTCGGGCGACAGCTCCTATAATTCACCCCTCCACTTT. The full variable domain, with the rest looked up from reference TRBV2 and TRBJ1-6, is EPEVTQTPSHQVTQMGQEVILRCVPISNHLYFYWYRQILGQKVEFLVSFYNNEISEKSEIFDDQFSVERPDGSNFTLKIRSTKLEDSAMYFCASISGDSSYNSPLHFGNGTRLTVT.

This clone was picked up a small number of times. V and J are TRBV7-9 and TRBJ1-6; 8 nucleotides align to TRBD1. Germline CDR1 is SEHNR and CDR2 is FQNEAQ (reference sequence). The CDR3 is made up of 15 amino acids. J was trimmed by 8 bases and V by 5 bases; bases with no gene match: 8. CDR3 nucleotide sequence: TGTGCCAGCAGCCCACGGACAGGGCCAGATTCACCCCTCCACTTT. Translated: CASSPRTGPDSPLHF.

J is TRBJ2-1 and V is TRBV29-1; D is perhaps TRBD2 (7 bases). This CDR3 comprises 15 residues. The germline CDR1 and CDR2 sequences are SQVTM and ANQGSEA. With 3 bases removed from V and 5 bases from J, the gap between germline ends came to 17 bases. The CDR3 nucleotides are TGCAGCGTTGAGGCCCCGGCGGGGGCGAACAATGAGCAGTTCTTC. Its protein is CSVEAPAGANNEQFF.

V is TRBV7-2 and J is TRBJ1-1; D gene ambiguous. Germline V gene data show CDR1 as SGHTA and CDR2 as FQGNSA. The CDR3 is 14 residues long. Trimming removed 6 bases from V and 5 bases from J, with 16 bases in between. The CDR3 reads CASRTWRGRTEAFF. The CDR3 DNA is TGTGCCAGCAGAACTTGGCGGGGTAGGACTGAAGCTTTCTTT.

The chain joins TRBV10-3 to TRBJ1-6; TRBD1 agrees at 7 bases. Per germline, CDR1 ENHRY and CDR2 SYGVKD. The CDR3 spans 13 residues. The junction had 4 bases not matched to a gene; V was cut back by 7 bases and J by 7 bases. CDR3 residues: CAITWDSNSPLHF. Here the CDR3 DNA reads TGTGCCATCACTTGGGACAGCAATTCACCCCTCCACTTT.

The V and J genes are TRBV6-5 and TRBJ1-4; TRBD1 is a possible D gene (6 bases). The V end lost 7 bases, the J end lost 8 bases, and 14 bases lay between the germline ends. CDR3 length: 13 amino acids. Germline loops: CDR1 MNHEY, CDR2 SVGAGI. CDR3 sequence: CASKTGRDEKLFF. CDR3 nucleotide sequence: TGTGCCAGCAAAACAGGGAGGGACGAAAAACTGTTTTTT.

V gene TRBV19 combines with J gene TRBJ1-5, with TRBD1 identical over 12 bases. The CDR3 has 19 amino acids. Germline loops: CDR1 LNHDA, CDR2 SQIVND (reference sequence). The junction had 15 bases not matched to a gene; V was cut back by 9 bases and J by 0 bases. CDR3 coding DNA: TGTGCCAGCCCGCCTCCGGGACAGGGGGCCGTTTATAGCAATCAGCCCCAGCATTTT. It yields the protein CASPPPGQGAVYSNQPQHF.

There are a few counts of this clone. CDR3: CASSPPGQGETEAFF. CDR3 DNA: TGTGCCAGCAGTCCGCCGGGACAGGGTGAAACTGAAGCTTTCTTT. The J gene is TRBJ1-1, the V gene TRBV6-5, with TRBD1 identical over 9 bases. This CDR3 spans 15 amino acids. V shed 5 bases, J shed 5 bases, and the junction held 9 bases outside the gene matches. CDR1 and CDR2 from the germline V gene are MNHEY and SVGAGI.

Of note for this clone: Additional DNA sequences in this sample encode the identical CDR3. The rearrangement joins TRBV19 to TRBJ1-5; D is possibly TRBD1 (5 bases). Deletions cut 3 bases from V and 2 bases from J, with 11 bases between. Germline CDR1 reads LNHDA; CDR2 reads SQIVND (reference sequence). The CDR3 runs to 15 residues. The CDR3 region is CASSIGGGGNQPQHF. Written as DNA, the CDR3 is TGTGCCAGTAGTATCGGGGGGGGAGGCAATCAGCCCCAGCATTTT.

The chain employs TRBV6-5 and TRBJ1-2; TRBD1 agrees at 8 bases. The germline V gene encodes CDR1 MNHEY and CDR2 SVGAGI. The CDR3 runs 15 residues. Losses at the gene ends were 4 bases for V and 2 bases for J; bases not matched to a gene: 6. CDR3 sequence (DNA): TGTGCCAGCAGTTTCAGGGGGCGCGAGAACTATGGCTACACCTTC. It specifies CASSFRGRENYGYTF.

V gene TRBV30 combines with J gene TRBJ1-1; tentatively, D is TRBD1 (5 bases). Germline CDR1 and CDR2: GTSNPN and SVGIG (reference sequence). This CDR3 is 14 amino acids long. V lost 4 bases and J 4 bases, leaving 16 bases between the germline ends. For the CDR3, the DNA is TGTGCCTGGATCAAGGGGCCGAGCCGCACTGAAGCTTTCTTT. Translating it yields CAWIKGPSRTEAFF. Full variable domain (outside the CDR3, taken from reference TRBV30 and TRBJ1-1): SQTIHQWPATLVQPVGSPLSLECTVEGTSNPNLYWYRQAAGRGLQLLFYSVGIGQISSEVPQNLSASRPQDRQFILSSKKLLLSDSGFYLCAWIKGPSRTEAFFGQGTRLTVV.

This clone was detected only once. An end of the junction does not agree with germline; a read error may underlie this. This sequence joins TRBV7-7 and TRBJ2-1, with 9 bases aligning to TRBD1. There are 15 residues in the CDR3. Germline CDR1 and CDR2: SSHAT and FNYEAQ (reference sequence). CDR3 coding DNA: TGTGCTAGCAGCCCCGGGACAGGGTCGGCGAGTGAGCAGTTCTTC. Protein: CASSPGTGSASEQFF.

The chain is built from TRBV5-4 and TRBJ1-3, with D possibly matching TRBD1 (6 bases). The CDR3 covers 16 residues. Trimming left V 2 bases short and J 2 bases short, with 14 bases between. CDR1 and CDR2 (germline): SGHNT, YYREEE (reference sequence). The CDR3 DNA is TGTGCCAGCAGCTTATCGGGGGGCTCCACTGGAAACACCATATATTTT. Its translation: CASSLSGGSTGNTIYF.

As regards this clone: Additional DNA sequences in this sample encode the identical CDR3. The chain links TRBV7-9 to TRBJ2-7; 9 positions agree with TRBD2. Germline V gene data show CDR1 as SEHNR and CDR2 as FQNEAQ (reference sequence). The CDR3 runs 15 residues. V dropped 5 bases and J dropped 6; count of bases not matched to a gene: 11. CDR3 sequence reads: CASSTVLAGGGEQYF. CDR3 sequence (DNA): TGTGCCAGCAGCACAGTACTCGCGGGGGGGGGCGAGCAGTACTTC.

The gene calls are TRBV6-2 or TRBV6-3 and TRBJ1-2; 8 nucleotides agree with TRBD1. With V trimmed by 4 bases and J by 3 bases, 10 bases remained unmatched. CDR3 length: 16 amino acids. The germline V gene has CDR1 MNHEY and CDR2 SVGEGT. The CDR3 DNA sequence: TGTGCCAGCAGTTTCTTACCGGACAGGGAAGACTATGGCTACACCTTC. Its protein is CASSFLPDREDYGYTF.

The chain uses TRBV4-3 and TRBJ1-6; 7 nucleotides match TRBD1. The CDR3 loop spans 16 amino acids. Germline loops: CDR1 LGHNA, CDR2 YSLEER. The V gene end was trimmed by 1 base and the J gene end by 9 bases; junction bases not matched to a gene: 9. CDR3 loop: CASSQAKGAGGSPLHF. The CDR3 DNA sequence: TGCGCCAGCAGCCAAGCCAAGGGGGCCGGGGGTTCACCCCTCCACTTT.

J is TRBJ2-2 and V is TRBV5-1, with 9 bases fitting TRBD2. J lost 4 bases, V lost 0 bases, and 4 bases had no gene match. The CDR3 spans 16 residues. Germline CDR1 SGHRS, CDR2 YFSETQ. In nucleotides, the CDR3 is TGCGCCAGCAGCTTGGTCGGCGGGGGGGTCACCGGGGAGCTGTTTTTT. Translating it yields CASSLVGGGVTGELFF. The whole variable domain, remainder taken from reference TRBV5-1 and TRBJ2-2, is KAGVTQTPRYLIKTRGQQVTLSCSPISGHRSVSWYQQTPGQGLQFLFEYFSETQRNKGNFPGRFSGRQFSNSRSEMNVSTLELGDSALYLCASSLVGGGVTGELFFGEGSRLTVL.

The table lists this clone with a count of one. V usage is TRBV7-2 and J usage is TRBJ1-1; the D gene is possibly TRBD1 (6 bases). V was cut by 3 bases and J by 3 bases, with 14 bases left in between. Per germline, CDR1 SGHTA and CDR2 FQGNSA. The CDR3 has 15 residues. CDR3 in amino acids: CASSLDSLGDTEAFF. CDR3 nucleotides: TGTGCCAGCAGCTTGGACAGTTTGGGGGACACTGAAGCTTTCTTT.

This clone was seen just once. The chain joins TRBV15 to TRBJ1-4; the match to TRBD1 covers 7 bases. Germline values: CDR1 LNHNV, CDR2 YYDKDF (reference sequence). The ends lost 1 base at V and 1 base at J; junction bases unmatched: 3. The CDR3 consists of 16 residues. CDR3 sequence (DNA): TGTGCCACCAGCAGAGGTGGGGACAGAACTAATGAAAAACTGTTTTTT. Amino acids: CATSRGGDRTNEKLFF.